The rows below give T cell receptor beta chains drawn from one sample of a study of cytomegalovirus exposure and HLA in healthy donors. Assay used: immunoSEQ multiplex PCR; TCRdb lists only in-frame clones, some missing. The sample records 150,000 to 200,000 clones, approximately 77% being singletons. The sequenced material came from PBMCs. Source of these receptors: a man aged 40-49 years in good health and CMV-seropositive. CDR3s include the opening cysteine and the closing phenylalanine or tryptophan. D genes are given only for firm matches. Part of the rows lack a size; the others show once, few, many or a class for expanded clones.

D gene: .
V gene: TRBV10-3
clone size: .
J gene: TRBJ2-6
CDR3 DNA: TGTGCCATCAGCCGGGAAGTCCGGGCCAACGTCCTGACTTTC
CDR3 protein: CAISREVRANVLTF

D gene: TRBD2
V gene: TRBV19
clone size: .
J gene: TRBJ2-1
CDR3 DNA: TGTGCCAGTAGTATCCTACTAGCGGGAGGGGCAAGCGAGCAGTTCTTC
CDR3 protein: CASSILLAGGASEQFF

D gene: .
V gene: TRBV13
clone size: .
J gene: TRBJ2-7
CDR3 DNA: TGTGCCAGCAGCCCCTTAGGCGGGGATGGGAACGAGCAGTACTTC
CDR3 protein: CASSPLGGDGNEQYF

D gene: .
V gene: TRBV4-2
clone size: .
J gene: TRBJ1-2
CDR3 DNA: TGTGCCAGCAGCCAAGACAGGGGCACTAACTATGGCTACACCTTC
CDR3 protein: CASSQDRGTNYGYTF

D gene: TRBD1
V gene: TRBV6-5
clone size: few
J gene: TRBJ1-5
CDR3 DNA: TGTGCCAGCAGTCGGCAGGGGGCAGGCAATCAGCCCCAGCATTTT
CDR3 protein: CASSRQGAGNQPQHF

D gene: .
V gene: TRBV5-1
clone size: .
J gene: TRBJ2-7
CDR3 DNA: TGCGCCAGCAGCACCATTTCCGGTTACGAGCAGTACTTC
CDR3 protein: CASSTISGYEQYF

D gene: TRBD2
V gene: TRBV12-5
clone size: .
J gene: TRBJ2-5
CDR3 DNA: TGTGCTAGTGCCCCCGACCCGGGACTAGCGAACCAAGAGACCCAGTACTTC
CDR3 protein: CASAPDPGLANQETQYF

D gene: TRBD1
V gene: TRBV6-1
clone size: .
J gene: TRBJ1-2
CDR3 DNA: TGTGCCAGCAGTCGGGACAGGGTGAGCTATGGCTACACCTTC
CDR3 protein: CASSRDRVSYGYTF

D gene: .
V gene: TRBV27
clone size: .
J gene: TRBJ2-7
CDR3 DNA: TGTGCCAGCAGCCCTACCCACTCAAAGAGCTCCTACGAGCAGTACTTC
CDR3 protein: CASSPTHSKSSYEQYF

D gene: TRBD2
V gene: TRBV9
clone size: .
J gene: TRBJ2-5
CDR3 DNA: TGTGCCAGCAGCGTAGGGGGACTAGCGGGGCGGCAAGAGACCCAGTACTTC
CDR3 protein: CASSVGGLAGRQETQYF

D gene: TRBD2
V gene: TRBV18
clone size: .
J gene: TRBJ2-5
CDR3 DNA: TGTGCCAGCTCACCAGGACTAGATGGGGAGACCCAGTACTTC
CDR3 protein: CASSPGLDGETQYF

D gene: .
V gene: TRBV10-2
clone size: .
J gene: TRBJ2-7
CDR3 DNA: TGCGCCAGCACCCCCTCCTCGGACAGAGCCGAGCAGTACTTC
CDR3 protein: CASTPSSDRAEQYF

D gene: .
V gene: TRBV6-5
clone size: .
J gene: TRBJ2-7
CDR3 DNA: TGTGCCAGCAGTCGGACAGCGAGCTACGAGCAGTACTTC
CDR3 protein: CASSRTASYEQYF

D gene: TRBD1
V gene: TRBV6-6
clone size: .
J gene: TRBJ2-7
CDR3 DNA: TGTGCCAGCAGTAACGGACAGGCTCAGTACTTC
CDR3 protein: CASSNGQAQYF

D gene: TRBD1
V gene: TRBV5-1
clone size: .
J gene: TRBJ2-5
CDR3 DNA: TGCGCCAGCAGCGAAGGGGGCCGGGAGACCCAGTACTTC
CDR3 protein: CASSEGGRETQYF

D gene: .
V gene: TRBV6-1
clone size: .
J gene: TRBJ1-4
CDR3 DNA: TGTGCCAGCAGCCCGACTGGAGGGGCCGAAAAACTGTTTTTT
CDR3 protein: CASSPTGGAEKLFF